A single sample is the source of the 21 T cell receptor beta chains below, sequenced in a study of cytomegalovirus exposure and HLA in healthy donors. PCR was performed using 60 Vbeta and 13 Jbeta primers. Here immunoSEQ multiplex PCR was the method, and the copy in TCRdb shows in-frame clones only, minus some. The sample contains 150,000 to 200,000 clones, nearly 80% of which appear only once. The source material was PBMCs. The receptors shown here come from a woman in her thirties or forties in good health and CMV-seronegative.

This clone has more than one count but fewer than ten. CDR3 in amino acids: CASSVADGGNTIYF. In DNA, the CDR3 is TGTGCCAGCAGCGTAGCAGACGGGGGAAACACCATATATTTT. The gene calls are TRBV9 and TRBJ1-3; D gene unclear. This CDR3 comprises 14 residues. Trimming removed 0 bases from V and 4 bases from J, with 8 bases in between. The germline V gene encodes CDR1 SGDLS and CDR2 YYNGEE. Full variable domain (remainder filled in from reference TRBV9 and TRBJ1-3): DSGVTQTPKHLITATGQRVTLRCSPRSGDLSVYWYQQSLDQGLQFLIQYYNGEERAKGNILERFSAQQFPDLHSELNLSSLELGDSALYFCASSVADGGNTIYFGEGSWLTVV.

The gene calls are TRBV27 and TRBJ2-2; D may be TRBD1 (5 bases). Trimming left V 4 bases short and J 5 bases short, with 14 bases between. CDR1 is MNHEY and CDR2 is SMNVEV in the germline V gene (reference sequence). This CDR3 is 15 amino acids long. The CDR3 spells CASSSQGLRTGELFF. DNA of the CDR3: TGTGCCAGCAGTTCTCAGGGCCTCAGGACCGGGGAGCTGTTTTTT.

The rearrangement joins TRBV5-1 to TRBJ2-7, with TRBD1 matching over 9 bases. The CDR3 length is 22 residues. Germline lookup yields CDR1 SGHRS and CDR2 YFSETQ. The junction had 28 bases not matched to a gene; V was cut back by 4 bases and J by 2 bases. CDR3 amino acids: CASSPTTGGSLRPLKITYEQYF. As DNA, the CDR3 is TGCGCCAGCAGCCCGACGACAGGGGGGAGTCTCCGACCCCTCAAGATAACCTACGAGCAGTACTTC. Filled out from reference TRBV5-1 and TRBJ2-7, the complete variable domain reads KAGVTQTPRYLIKTRGQQVTLSCSPISGHRSVSWYQQTPGQGLQFLFEYFSETQRNKGNFPGRFSGRQFSNSRSEMNVSTLELGDSALYLCASSPTTGGSLRPLKITYEQYFGPGTRLTVT.

V usage is TRBV30 and J usage is TRBJ1-4; the D gene is possibly TRBD1 (6 bases). Between the trimmed V and J ends, which lost 1 base and 8 bases, there was a span of 11 bases. Germline CDR1 reads GTSNPN; CDR2 reads SVGIG (reference sequence). CDR3 length: 13 residues. The CDR3 loop is CAWSGGGREKLFF. In nucleotides, the CDR3 is TGTGCCTGGAGTGGAGGGGGACGGGAAAAACTGTTTTTT.

The J gene is TRBJ2-5, the V gene TRBV6-6; 7 bases are shared with TRBD2. The CDR3 runs to 16 residues. V dropped 2 bases and J dropped 1; count of bases not matched to a gene: 7. Germline V gene sequence: CDR1 MNHNY, CDR2 SVGAGI (reference sequence). The CDR3 nucleotides are TGTGCCAGCAGTTACCCGGCGGGAGAGGGCCAAGAGACCCAGTACTTC. Translated: CASSYPAGEGQETQYF.

V is TRBV28 and J is TRBJ2-5; 9 bases align to TRBD2. The V gene end was trimmed by 6 bases and the J gene end by 4 bases; junction bases not matched to a gene: 9. This CDR3 has 15 amino acids. Germline CDR1 MDHEN, CDR2 SYDVKM. CDR3 region: CASRARAGGRETQYF. The CDR3 coding sequence is TGTGCCAGCAGGGCCAGGGCGGGAGGGCGAGAGACCCAGTACTTC.

The CDR3 loop reads CASSLTRGPGTDTQYF. CDR3 DNA sequence: TGTGCCAGCAGCTTAACGAGGGGGCCGGGCACAGATACGCAGTATTTT. V gene TRBV7-3 combines with J gene TRBJ2-3, with 7 bases aligning to TRBD1. V dropped 0 bases and J dropped 1; count of bases not matched to a gene: 4. CDR1 is SGHTA, CDR2 FQGTGA, per germline. This CDR3 contains 16 residues.

This clone was observed once. The chain recombines TRBV28 with TRBJ2-7, with TRBD1 matching over 7 bases. Germline values: CDR1 MDHEN, CDR2 SYDVKM. The length of the CDR3 is 15 residues. With 3 bases clipped from V and 0 bases from J, the junction kept 5 bases outside the gene matches. The DNA for the CDR3 is TGTGCCAGCAGTTTCGCGACAGGGTTCTCCTACGAGCAGTACTTC. It is translated as CASSFATGFSYEQYF.

The V and J genes are TRBV6-5 and TRBJ1-4; no firm D call. CDR1 is MNHEY, CDR2 SVGAGI, per germline. V was trimmed by 2 bases and J by 5 bases, leaving 12 bases between them. The CDR3 sequence is 15 residues long. The CDR3, as DNA: TGTGCCAGCAGTTACGATTCTTCCACAAATGAAAAACTGTTTTTT. It is translated as CASSYDSSTNEKLFF.

The rearrangement uses TRBV28 and TRBJ2-3; the match to TRBD2 covers 9 bases. Germline values: CDR1 MDHEN, CDR2 SYDVKM. Trimming removed 3 bases from V and 4 bases from J; junction bases left unmatched: 14. The CDR3 covers 18 residues. The CDR3 region has the DNA TGTGCCAGCAGTTTGGCGCGAAACGCGGGAGGGCGGGCAGATACGCAGTATTTT. It codes for CASSLARNAGGRADTQYF.

This clone has only one observation. The CDR3 spells CASSLASGGNEQFF. CDR3 in DNA: TGTGCCAGCAGTTTGGCAAGCGGGGGGAATGAGCAGTTCTTC. The V and J genes are TRBV27 and TRBJ2-1; 9 nucleotides line up with TRBD2. The V gene end was trimmed by 3 bases and the J gene end by 7 bases; junction bases not matched to a gene: 4. CDR1 MNHEY and CDR2 SMNVEV come from the germline V gene (reference sequence). This CDR3 comprises 14 residues.

V usage is TRBV13 and J usage is TRBJ2-5; the match to TRBD2 covers 10 bases. Losses at the gene ends were 5 bases for V and 1 base for J; bases not matched to a gene: 13. Germline lookup yields CDR1 PRHDT and CDR2 FYEKMQ (reference sequence). The CDR3 length is 18 residues. CDR3 residues: CASSTRTSGDSRQETQYF. The CDR3 DNA follows: TGTGCCAGCAGCACTCGGACTAGCGGAGATTCTCGCCAAGAGACCCAGTACTTC.

The chain employs TRBV28 and TRBJ1-1, with D possibly being TRBD1 (6 bases). V lost 2 bases and J 5 bases, leaving 9 bases between the germline ends. This CDR3 contains 13 residues. Germline values: CDR1 MDHEN, CDR2 SYDVKM. The CDR3 DNA follows: TGTGCCAGCAGTTTAAGGACAGCAACTGAAGCTTTCTTT. This gives the protein CASSLRTATEAFF. Supplemented by reference TRBV28 and TRBJ1-1, the full variable domain reads DVKVTQSSRYLVKRTGEKVFLECVQDMDHENMFWYRQDPGLGLRLIYFSYDVKMKEKGDIPEGYSVSREKKERFSLILESASTNQTSMYLCASSLRTATEAFFGQGTRLTVV.

This clone was picked up a small number of times. V usage is TRBV11-3 and J usage is TRBJ1-2, with TRBD1 as a possible D gene (6 bases). In germline, CDR1 is SGHNT, CDR2 YENEEA. V was clipped by 5 bases and J by 7 bases, with 17 bases between them. The CDR3 length is 14 residues. CDR3 nucleotide sequence: TGTGCCAGCAGCGCAAAGACAGGTTATAGTGGCTACACCTTC. It is translated as CASSAKTGYSGYTF.

The chain carries TRBV30 and TRBJ2-5, with D possibly matching TRBD2 (5 bases). V lost 0 bases, J lost 4 bases, and 9 bases lay in between. This CDR3 is built from 13 residues. Germline V gene sequence: CDR1 GTSNPN, CDR2 SVGIG (reference sequence). The CDR3 protein is CAWSVLDGETQYF. CDR3 in DNA: TGTGCCTGGAGTGTACTAGATGGAGAGACCCAGTACTTC. The full variable domain, in which reference TRBV30 and TRBJ2-5 provide the parts outside the CDR3, is SQTIHQWPATLVQPVGSPLSLECTVEGTSNPNLYWYRQAAGRGLQLLFYSVGIGQISSEVPQNLSASRPQDRQFILSSKKLLLSDSGFYLCAWSVLDGETQYFGPGTRLLVL.

The rearrangement uses TRBV6-5 and TRBJ1-5; no reliable D call. V lost 2 bases to trimming and J lost 2 bases, with 7 bases between them. The CDR3 extends over 14 amino acids. The germline V gene encodes CDR1 MNHEY and CDR2 SVGAGI. The CDR3, as DNA: TGTGCCAGCAGTTACGCGCAGGGCAATCAGCCCCAGCATTTT. It is translated as CASSYAQGNQPQHF.

This chain joins TRBV11-3 and TRBJ2-7; possible D gene TRBD1, 5 bases. V was clipped by 1 base and J by 2 bases, with 18 bases between them. Germline V gene data show CDR1 as SGHNT and CDR2 as YENEEA. The CDR3 extends over 17 amino acids. The DNA for the CDR3 is TGTGCCAGCAGCTTAGTCCCCAGTTATCAGGGTCCCTACGAGCAGTACTTC. This gives the protein CASSLVPSYQGPYEQYF.

This rearrangement joins TRBV28 to TRBJ1-4; D perhaps matches TRBD1 (5 bases). This CDR3 has 15 residues. Per the germline V gene, CDR1 is MDHEN and CDR2 is SYDVKM. V was cut by 5 bases and J by 8 bases, with 18 bases left in between. The chain's CDR3 is CASSPNSGQREKLFF. The CDR3 nucleotides read TGTGCCAGCAGTCCGAACTCAGGGCAAAGAGAAAAACTGTTTTTT.

This chain joins TRBV30 and TRBJ2-7; 9 bases line up with TRBD2. V gave up 8 bases and J gave up 5 bases; unmatched junction bases: 13. The CDR3 totals 14 residues. The germline V gene has CDR1 GTSNPN and CDR2 SVGIG (reference sequence). CDR3 residues: CAGSGGLAAHEQYF. The CDR3 DNA reads TGTGCCGGGTCTGGGGGACTAGCCGCCCACGAGCAGTACTTC.

This chain joins TRBV29-1 and TRBJ2-3, with TRBD2 matching over 12 bases. Trimming removed 7 bases from V and 0 bases from J; junction bases left unmatched: 5. This CDR3 spans 15 amino acids. Germline CDR1 and CDR2: SQVTM and ANQGSEA. DNA for the CDR3: TGCAGCGGCCTAGGACTAGCGGGGAGCACAGATACGCAGTATTTT. This encodes CSGLGLAGSTDTQYF.

This chain joins TRBV28 and TRBJ2-3; D remains ambiguous. Trimming took off 6 bases at V and 0 bases at J, with 10 bases between the two ends. The CDR3 is made up of 14 amino acids. CDR1 and CDR2 (germline): MDHEN, SYDVKM. DNA for the CDR3: TGTGCCAGCAGCCAACAATTTAGCACAGATACGCAGTATTTT. This codes for CASSQQFSTDTQYF.